This TCR beta chain was retrieved from a study of memory CD4+ T cells and cytomegalovirus serostatus. Findings and caveats of the study: The CMV-associated TCR signature appears largely within the CD4+ memory repertoire. CD4+ memory repertoires contained about 40% of the 164 reported CMV TCRbeta sequences.

The sort gate was single viable CD3+CD4+CD8-CD45RO+ cells for memory CD4+ T cells. Serostatus was set by detecting CMV pp150, pp28, p38, p52 IgG. A remark on this clone: The target antigen is unknown.

Assay used: immunoSEQ multiplex PCR; TCRdb lists only in-frame clones, some missing. The repertoire holds just under 60,000 clones, with about three quarters as singletons. V shed 5 bases and J shed 5 bases, with 12 bases lying between them. The CDR3 length is 13 residues. Germline V gene sequence: CDR1 LNHDA, CDR2 SQIVND (reference sequence). Sequenced: memory CD4+ T cells from blood. The receptor comes from an adult in good health and CMV-seronegative. The chain carries TRBV19 and TRBJ2-5; D gene unclear. The CDR3 DNA reads as TGTGCCAGTAGTGTTTCCCTGGCGGAGACCCAGTACTTC. It specifies CASSVSLAETQYF.